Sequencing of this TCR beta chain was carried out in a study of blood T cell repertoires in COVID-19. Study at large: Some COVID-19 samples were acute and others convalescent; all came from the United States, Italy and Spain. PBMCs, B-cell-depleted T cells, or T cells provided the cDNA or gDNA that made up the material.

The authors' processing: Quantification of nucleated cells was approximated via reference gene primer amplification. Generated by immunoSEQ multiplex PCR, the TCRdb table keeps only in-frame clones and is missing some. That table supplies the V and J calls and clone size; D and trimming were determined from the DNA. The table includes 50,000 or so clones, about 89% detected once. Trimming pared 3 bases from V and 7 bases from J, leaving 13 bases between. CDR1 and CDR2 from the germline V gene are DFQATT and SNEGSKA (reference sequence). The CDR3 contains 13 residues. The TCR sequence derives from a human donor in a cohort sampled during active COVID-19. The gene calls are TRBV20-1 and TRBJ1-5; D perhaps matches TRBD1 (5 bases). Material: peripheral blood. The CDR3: CSASRRDNQPQHF. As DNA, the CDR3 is TGCAGTGCTAGTCGCAGGGATAACCAGCCCCAGCATTTT.